One sample yielded the 8 T cell receptor beta chains listed below, sequenced in a study of T cells in Graves' hyperthyroidism and ophthalmopathy. TCR beta CDR3 sequences were amplified from RNA transcripts. In the first-round RT-PCR of the TCR CDR3, the HTBI primer set was used. TCRdb used MiXCR to reprocess the multiplex PCR reads, holding one entry per CDR3 protein. The data show about half a million distinct CDR3 sequences, around 22% seen once. Material: blood. The receptors originated from a woman in her 30s with Graves' ophthalmopathy.

Turning to this clonotype: Being one base from a much bigger clone, this may be a read error. The chain joins TRBV20-1 to TRBJ2-7; TRBD1 is a possible D gene (5 bases). This CDR3 has 13 amino acids. Germline lookup yields CDR1 DFQATT and CDR2 SNEGSKA (reference sequence). Here the CDR3 DNA reads TGCAGTGCTAGAGTCTTAGGGGCCTACGATCAGTACTTC. The encoded protein is CSARVLGAYDQYF.

At least ten counts were recorded for this clonotype. The gene calls are TRBV11-2 and TRBJ2-7; 14 nucleotides agree with TRBD2. Germline CDR1 SGHAT, CDR2 FQNNGV. V shed 4 bases and J 1 base; nucleotides not matched to a gene: 3. This CDR3 contains 16 residues. CDR3 DNA sequence: TGTGCCAGCAGCTCCAGGACTAGCGGGGGGTCCTACGAGCAGTACTTC. It yields the protein CASSSRTSGGSYEQYF.

This clonotype was recorded at least ten times. The chain has TRBV28 and TRBJ1-2, with D tentatively TRBD1 (5 bases). V shed 6 bases and J shed 8 bases, with 19 bases lying between them. CDR3 length: 14 residues. Germline values: CDR1 MDHEN, CDR2 SYDVKM. CDR3 sequence reads: CASRPGTQENGYTF. CDR3 sequence (DNA): TGTGCCAGCAGGCCCGGGACCCAAGAGAACGGCTACACCTTC.

This clonotype was recorded many times. The rearrangement uses TRBV7-2 and TRBJ1-1; D might be TRBD1 (6 bases). V gave up 2 bases and J gave up 3 bases, with 13 bases separating them. Germline CDR1 reads SGHTA; CDR2 reads FQGNSA. The CDR3 runs 15 residues. The DNA of the CDR3 is TGTGCCAGCAGCTTATGGCGGGGGGCAGACACTGAAGCTTTCTTT. Its translation is CASSLWRGADTEAFF.

The rearrangement joins TRBV6-2 or TRBV6-3 to TRBJ1-2; D not certain. This CDR3 is 14 amino acids long. The V gene's germline CDR1 is MNHEY and CDR2 SVGEGT. V lost 7 bases and J lost 3, with 15 bases in between. The CDR3, as DNA: TGTGCCAGCACCGTCCGGGGTTTGGACTATGGCTACACCTTC. Protein product: CASTVRGLDYGYTF.

This clonotype was seen a handful of times. V gene TRBV2 combines with J gene TRBJ2-7; the match to TRBD2 covers 7 bases. Losses at the gene ends were 8 bases for V and 4 bases for J; bases not matched to a gene: 8. The CDR3 is 13 amino acids. Germline V gene data show CDR1 as SNHLY and CDR2 as FYNNEI. The CDR3 region has the DNA TGTGCCAGCTTCCCCCAGCGGGATTACGAGCAGTACTTC. Translating it yields CASFPQRDYEQYF.

This clonotype was observed at least ten times. This sequence joins TRBV7-8 and TRBJ1-5; D is perhaps TRBD1 (5 bases). From germline, CDR1 is SGHVS and CDR2 FQNEAQ. This CDR3 comprises 17 residues. Trimming removed 1 base at V and 6 bases at J, with 19 bases between. The CDR3 reads CASSLGTGFGGIQPQHF. The CDR3 nucleotides are TGTGCCAGCAGCTTAGGAACGGGGTTTGGGGGAATTCAGCCCCAGCATTTT.

This clonotype was observed many times. The rearrangement joins TRBV20-1 to TRBJ1-5; no definite D call. CDR3 length: 13 residues. Per germline, CDR1 DFQATT and CDR2 SNEGSKA (reference sequence). V was clipped by 1 base and J by 1 base, with 5 bases between them. The CDR3 nucleotides are TGCAGTGCTAGAGCTGGAAGCAATCAGCCCCAGCATTTT. Protein sequence: CSARAGSNQPQHF.